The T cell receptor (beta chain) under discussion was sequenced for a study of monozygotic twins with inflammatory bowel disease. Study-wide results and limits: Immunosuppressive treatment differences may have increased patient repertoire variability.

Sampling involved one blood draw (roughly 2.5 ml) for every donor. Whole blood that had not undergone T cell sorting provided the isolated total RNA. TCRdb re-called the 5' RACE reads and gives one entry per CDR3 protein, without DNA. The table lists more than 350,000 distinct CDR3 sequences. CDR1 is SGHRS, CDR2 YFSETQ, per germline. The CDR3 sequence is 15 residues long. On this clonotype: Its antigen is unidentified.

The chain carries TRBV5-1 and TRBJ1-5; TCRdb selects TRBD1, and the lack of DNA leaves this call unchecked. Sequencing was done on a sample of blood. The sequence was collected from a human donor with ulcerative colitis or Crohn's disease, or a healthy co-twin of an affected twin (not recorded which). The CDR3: CASSLTGGENQPQHF.